A selection of T cell receptor beta chains follows, all from one sample in a study of beta chain features in type 1 diabetes. Generated by immunoSEQ multiplex PCR, the TCRdb table keeps only in-frame clones and is missing some. The data hold about 110,000 clones, with almost 40% observed a single time. The sequenced material came from stem cell memory CD4+ T cells from blood. The receptors come from a woman between 18 and 29 years old in good health. The CDR3 runs from the conserved cysteine through the conserved F or W. Each record gives: clone size, D gene, V gene, CDR3 protein. The D gene is left open where the match is weak. Expanded clones get a size class; other rows say once, few or many, or leave the size out.

size: few; D: NA; V: TRBV30; CDR3: CAWSSRVSNQPQHF
size: NA; D: NA; V: TRBV6-5; CDR3: CASSYIGADTQYF
size: NA; D: NA; V: TRBV5-1; CDR3: CASREGQNTEAFF
size: few; D: NA; V: TRBV27; CDR3: CASSLSSASRETQYF
size: few; D: NA; V: TRBV7-2; CDR3: CASSSRAGPGWTQYF
size: few; D: NA; V: TRBV5-1; CDR3: CASSTTGFGYTF
size: few; D: TRBD1; V: TRBV7-3; CDR3: CASSRRQGNYGYTF
size: NA; D: TRBD2; V: TRBV11-2; CDR3: CASSLAVGLAAYNEQFF
size: few; D: NA; V: TRBV2; CDR3: CASSRDFPDEQYF
size: few; D: TRBD2; V: TRBV18; CDR3: CASSPRREFNEQFF
size: NA; D: TRBD1; V: TRBV7-2; CDR3: CASSLDRGTVKNIQYF
size: NA; D: TRBD2; V: TRBV5-4; CDR3: CASSPSKLLLAQETQYF
size: few; D: TRBD1; V: TRBV5-1; CDR3: CASSGTGYGYTF
size: NA; D: TRBD2; V: TRBV19; CDR3: CASRRLAGVTYEQYF
size: NA; D: NA; V: TRBV5-1; CDR3: CASSLLRTDSNQPQHF
size: NA; D: NA; V: TRBV28; CDR3: CATVPPGENYGYTF
size: NA; D: TRBD1; V: TRBV6-6; CDR3: CASTPRGQEFTDTQYF
size: few; D: NA; V: TRBV6-6; CDR3: CASSSSISRVQETQYF
size: few; D: TRBD1; V: TRBV11-2; CDR3: CASSSTGGHNEQYF
size: NA; D: NA; V: TRBV18; CDR3: CASSPLNSEGGYTF
size: NA; D: TRBD1; V: TRBV9; CDR3: CASTKGTGETQYF
size: few; D: NA; V: TRBV6-5; CDR3: CASTQGDYGYTF
size: NA; D: TRBD2; V: TRBV5-6; CDR3: CASSLGLAGRGGEQFF
size: few; D: TRBD2; V: TRBV29-1; CDR3: CSALPGTRRETQYF
size: NA; D: NA; V: TRBV28; CDR3: CASYGGEQFF
size: few; D: NA; V: TRBV6-5; CDR3: CASSRTIRGKPQHF
size: NA; D: TRBD2; V: TRBV5-1; CDR3: CASSGTSGIRAGELFF
size: NA; D: NA; V: TRBV30; CDR3: CAWSVRRAAGAFPEAFF
size: few; D: NA; V: TRBV5-1; CDR3: CASSLQTASYEQYF
size: few; D: TRBD2; V: TRBV9; CDR3: CASSVGPSGTTSYEQYF
size: few; D: TRBD1; V: TRBV5-1; CDR3: CASSLIGQGARDTQYF
size: few; D: TRBD1; V: TRBV11-2; CDR3: CASSRSGTGHYGYTF
size: NA; D: TRBD1; V: TRBV27; CDR3: CASSPLGQVYEQYF
size: few; D: TRBD2; V: TRBV5-1; CDR3: CASSRSRLAGGNEQFF
size: NA; D: NA; V: TRBV19; CDR3: CASSISGAQETQYF
size: few; D: NA; V: TRBV28; CDR3: CASSHRDKSNVLTF
size: few; D: NA; V: TRBV10-3; CDR3: CAIKPGLYTDTQYF
size: NA; D: NA; V: TRBV18; CDR3: CASSPGTYNEQFF
size: NA; D: NA; V: TRBV18; CDR3: CASSPQRDNTEAFF
size: NA; D: TRBD1; V: TRBV5-1; CDR3: CASSLTGQATGELFF
size: few; D: NA; V: TRBV4-2; CDR3: CASSQGNSELTGELFF
size: NA; D: NA; V: TRBV7-2; CDR3: CASSLGGVRENEQFF
size: NA; D: TRBD1; V: TRBV7-8; CDR3: CASSSPTGYGYTF
size: few; D: TRBD1; V: TRBV7-2; CDR3: CASSPDRAGNTIYF
size: few; D: TRBD2; V: TRBV4-3; CDR3: CASSQDRELAGVEQYF
size: NA; D: TRBD2; V: TRBV29-1; CDR3: CSVAGLQSTGELFF
size: NA; D: NA; V: TRBV5-1; CDR3: CASSLERGQYTGELFF
size: NA; D: TRBD1; V: TRBV11-2; CDR3: CASRLLRGTETYEQYF
size: NA; D: NA; V: TRBV5-1; CDR3: CASRGNSGLDTGELFF
size: few; D: NA; V: TRBV11-1; CDR3: CASSLKAGSAQFF
size: NA; D: NA; V: TRBV28; CDR3: CASSPHPYGYTF